The 17 T cell receptor beta chains in this list originate from one sample, sequenced in a study of shared clonotypes between healthy human individuals. Some clones are missing from TCRdb's copy, which holds only in-frame ones; the method was immunoSEQ multiplex PCR. This sample has around 510,000 clones, with about 96% found just once. The source material was naive CD4+ T cells sorted from blood. Specified subset: CD45RA+ positively selected. The receptor set was obtained from a woman in her 30s in good health.

The rearrangement joins TRBV7-8 to TRBJ1-2, with D perhaps matching TRBD1 (6 bases). The ends were cut back, 5 bases at V and 4 bases at J, with 17 bases in the middle. This CDR3 is 15 amino acids long. The germline V gene has CDR1 SGHVS and CDR2 FQNEAQ. The CDR3 nucleotides read TGTGCCAGCAGCCAACAGTCGACAGGTTCCTATGGCTACACCTTC. Translating it yields CASSQQSTGSYGYTF.

The table lists this clone with a count of one. The rearrangement joins TRBV28 to TRBJ2-7; weak D call: TRBD2 (5 bases). Trimming shortened V by 6 bases and J by 7 bases, and 16 bases separated the two germline ends. Germline lookup yields CDR1 MDHEN and CDR2 SYDVKM. CDR3 length equals 13 residues. CDR3 residues: CASSFLPGWEQYF. The CDR3, as DNA: TGTGCCAGCAGCTTCCTCCCGGGGTGGGAGCAGTACTTC.

The chain has TRBV5-6 and TRBJ1-2; D gene ambiguous. V dropped 1 base and J dropped 4 bases, with 17 bases sitting between them. The CDR3 totals 16 residues. Germline CDR1 is SGHDT and CDR2 is YYEEEE. CDR3 loop: CASSLIGRTSGYGYTF. The DNA for the CDR3 is TGTGCCAGCAGCTTGATCGGCAGAACGTCGGGCTATGGCTACACCTTC.

The chain employs TRBV11-2 and TRBJ2-5; the match to TRBD2 covers 9 bases. Germline V gene lookup returns CDR1 SGHAT and CDR2 FQNNGV. The ends lost 1 base at V and 5 bases at J; junction bases unmatched: 14. This CDR3 has 18 residues. This chain's CDR3 is CASSLGILREGIWETQYF. The CDR3 region has the DNA TGTGCCAGCAGCTTAGGAATCCTGCGGGAGGGTATCTGGGAGACCCAGTACTTC.

V usage is TRBV27 and J usage is TRBJ2-3; 7 bases agree with TRBD1. V dropped 5 bases and J dropped 3; count of bases not matched to a gene: 14. This CDR3 region has 17 residues. Germline CDR1 is MNHEY and CDR2 is SMNVEV (reference sequence). This CDR3 is CASSPPPGQRGTDTQYF. For the CDR3, the DNA is TGTGCCAGCAGTCCTCCCCCGGGACAGAGAGGTACAGATACGCAGTATTTT.

J is TRBJ2-1 and V is TRBV27; tentatively, D is TRBD2 (6 bases). CDR3 size: 15 residues. V was cut by 6 bases and J by 3 bases, with 15 bases left in between. Germline V gene lookup returns CDR1 MNHEY and CDR2 SMNVEV (reference sequence). The CDR3 DNA sequence: TGTGCCAGCAGAACGGGAGCTCAGGGCTACAATGAGCAGTTCTTC. Protein: CASRTGAQGYNEQFF.

The V and J genes are TRBV6-1 and TRBJ2-7; 9 bases align to TRBD1. Germline values: CDR1 MNHNS, CDR2 SASEGT. The CDR3 runs 14 residues. With 2 bases clipped from V and 4 bases from J, the junction kept 3 bases outside the gene matches. The DNA of the CDR3 is TGTGCCAGCAGTGAAACAGGGGGCTTTTACGAGCAGTACTTC. As protein: CASSETGGFYEQYF.

J is TRBJ1-2 and V is TRBV9; D remains unclear. Per germline, CDR1 SGDLS and CDR2 YYNGEE. CDR3 length: 12 residues. With 7 bases removed from V and 4 bases from J, the gap between germline ends came to 11 bases. CDR3 DNA sequence: TGTGCCAGCTCAAGAAAGACCTATGGCTACACCTTC. Translation: CASSRKTYGYTF.

A single count supports this clone. The genes are TRBV2 and TRBJ2-5, with D perhaps TRBD1 (5 bases). The DNA end is a closer match to TRBJ2-7, so the J assignment may be wrong. Germline CDR1 is SNHLY and CDR2 is FYNNEI. This CDR3 comprises 11 residues. This CDR3 reads CASEGAYEQYF. The DNA for the CDR3 is TGTGCCAGCGAAGGGGCCTACGAGCAGTACTTC.

V is TRBV5-1 and J is TRBJ2-2; the D call may be TRBD1 or TRBD2 (5 bases each). Germline-derived CDR1 and CDR2 are SGHRS and YFSETQ. The CDR3 is made up of 15 amino acids. With 3 bases removed from V and 4 bases from J, the gap between germline ends came to 13 bases. CDR3 protein: CASSSGPGVTGELFF. In DNA, the CDR3 is TGCGCCAGCAGCTCGGGGCCCGGCGTCACCGGGGAGCTGTTTTTT.

This sequence joins TRBV27 and TRBJ1-6, with a weak D call TRBD1 (5 bases). Germline assignment: CDR1 MNHEY and CDR2 SMNVEV (reference sequence). Trimming removed 4 bases from V and 7 bases from J, with 11 bases in between. The CDR3 extends over 14 amino acids. The CDR3 region has the DNA TGTGCCAGCAGTTCCCCGGGACGAAATTCACCCCTCCACTTT. Translating it yields CASSSPGRNSPLHF.

The V gene is TRBV6-5, the J gene TRBJ2-5; TRBD2 is a possible D gene (5 bases). CDR3 length: 14 residues. The V and J ends lost 8 bases and 2 bases respectively, with 15 bases between them. Looked up from germline, CDR1 is MNHEY and CDR2 is SVGAGI. The chain's CDR3 is CASGRGFRQETQYF. Here the CDR3 DNA reads TGTGCCAGCGGCCGAGGGTTCAGGCAAGAGACCCAGTACTTC.

The chain employs TRBV4-1 and TRBJ2-7; D might be TRBD1 or TRBD2, each matching 6 bases. The CDR3 contains 15 residues. CDR1 MGHRA and CDR2 YSYEKL come from the germline V gene. V gave up 1 base and J gave up 3 bases, with 13 bases separating them. The CDR3 bases are TGCGCCAGCAGCCAAGGGCGGGACACTTACTACGAGCAGTACTTC. Protein: CASSQGRDTYYEQYF.

The chain links TRBV5-1 to TRBJ2-1, with TRBD2 identical over 12 bases. In germline, CDR1 is SGHRS, CDR2 YFSETQ. V lost 2 bases to trimming and J lost 6 bases; unmatched junction nucleotides: 3. The CDR3 contains 15 residues. CDR3 sequence (DNA): TGCGCCAGCAGCTTCGCTAGCGGGGGGGCCAATGAGCAGTTCTTC. It yields the protein CASSFASGGANEQFF. Combining the CDR3 with reference TRBV5-1 and TRBJ2-1 gives the whole variable domain KAGVTQTPRYLIKTRGQQVTLSCSPISGHRSVSWYQQTPGQGLQFLFEYFSETQRNKGNFPGRFSGRQFSNSRSEMNVSTLELGDSALYLCASSFASGGANEQFFGPGTRLTVL.

The CDR3 sequence is CASSEGSGQSFSGNTIYF. In DNA, the CDR3 is TGTGCCAGCAGTGAGGGCTCGGGACAGTCATTCTCTGGAAACACCATATATTTT. The chain joins TRBV27 to TRBJ1-3, with 7 positions matching TRBD1. Germline trimming cut 5 bases from V and 0 bases from J; bases unmatched to any gene: 13. This CDR3 region has 18 residues. Looked up from germline, CDR1 is MNHEY and CDR2 is SMNVEV (reference sequence).

This chain links TRBV7-1 with TRBJ2-2; D is unclear. TRBV7-1 is an ORF; its function is uncertain. The germline V and J ends were trimmed by 3 bases and 3 bases, with 2 bases remaining between them. This CDR3 has 12 amino acids. The CDR3 spells CASSSYTGELFF. The CDR3 nucleotides are TGTGCCAGCAGCTCCTACACCGGGGAGCTGTTTTTT.

The chain joins TRBV14 to TRBJ2-3; D is uncertain. The germline V gene has CDR1 SGHDN and CDR2 FVKESK. This CDR3 has 16 residues. Trimming stripped 0 bases from V and 0 bases from J, with 10 bases between. The CDR3 DNA reads TGTGCCAGCAGCCAAGATTTTGGATTAAGCACAGATACGCAGTATTTT. Its protein product is CASSQDFGLSTDTQYF. Variable domain in full (rest from reference TRBV14 and TRBJ2-3): EAGVTQFPSHSVIEKGQTVTLRCDPISGHDNLYWYRRVMGKEIKFLLHFVKESKQDESGMPNNRFLAERTGGTYSTLKVQPAELEDSGVYFCASSQDFGLSTDTQYFGPGTRLTVL.